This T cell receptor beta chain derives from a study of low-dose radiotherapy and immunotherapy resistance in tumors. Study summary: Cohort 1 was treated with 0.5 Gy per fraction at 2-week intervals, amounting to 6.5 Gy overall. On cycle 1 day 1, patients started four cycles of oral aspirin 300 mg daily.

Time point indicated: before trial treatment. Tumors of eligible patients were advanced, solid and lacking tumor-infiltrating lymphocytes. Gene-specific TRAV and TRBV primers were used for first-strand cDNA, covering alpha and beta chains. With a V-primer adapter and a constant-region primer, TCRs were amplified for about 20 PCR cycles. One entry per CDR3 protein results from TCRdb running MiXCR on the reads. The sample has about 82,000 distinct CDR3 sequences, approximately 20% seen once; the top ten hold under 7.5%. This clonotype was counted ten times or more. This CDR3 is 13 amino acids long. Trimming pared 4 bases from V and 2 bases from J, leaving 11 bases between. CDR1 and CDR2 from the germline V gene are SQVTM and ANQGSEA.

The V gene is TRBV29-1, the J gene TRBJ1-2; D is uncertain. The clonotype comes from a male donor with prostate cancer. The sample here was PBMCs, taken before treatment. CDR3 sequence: CSVAEGRNYGYTF. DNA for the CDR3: TGCAGCGTTGCGGAGGGTAGGAACTATGGCTACACCTTC.